Below are 27 T cell receptor beta chains sequenced from a single sample in a study of Tregs in tolerant kidney transplant recipients. Generated by immunoSEQ multiplex PCR, the TCRdb table keeps only in-frame clones and is missing some. The repertoire holds fewer than 20,000 clones, with approximately 85% as singletons. Sequenced material: Tregs from blood. All receptors derive from a human donor in good health.

The J gene is TRBJ2-7, the V gene TRBV11-2; 7 nucleotides agree with TRBD2. This CDR3 region has 16 residues. The V gene end was trimmed by 0 bases and the J gene end by 2 bases; junction bases not matched to a gene: 7. Germline CDR1 and CDR2: SGHAT and FQNNGV. The CDR3 bases are TGTGCCAGCAGCTTAGACTTTCAGCGGGGCCCCTACGAGCAGTACTTC. Translated: CASSLDFQRGPYEQYF.

The V gene is TRBV29-1, the J gene TRBJ2-1; D gene uncertain. V was trimmed by 1 base and J by 4 bases, leaving 2 bases between them. Germline CDR1 and CDR2: SQVTM and ANQGSEA. The CDR3 has 11 amino acids. As DNA, the CDR3 is TGCAGCGTTGAAGTGTACAATGAGCAGTTCTTC. As protein: CSVEVYNEQFF.

The chain is built from TRBV27 and TRBJ2-6; the D is unclear. Germline V gene data show CDR1 as MNHEY and CDR2 as SMNVEV (reference sequence). This CDR3 region has 14 residues. The germline V and J ends were trimmed by 4 bases and 2 bases, with 6 bases remaining between them. The CDR3 is CASSSRAGANVLTF. The CDR3 nucleotides are TGTGCCAGCAGTTCCAGAGCTGGGGCCAACGTCCTGACTTTC.

This chain links TRBV5-1 with TRBJ2-3, with D perhaps matching TRBD1 (6 bases). Germline V CDR1 and CDR2: SGHRS, YFSETQ. The CDR3 runs 15 residues. Trimming left V 3 bases short and J 3 bases short, with 14 bases between. This CDR3 is CASSSVDRRTDTQYF. CDR3 sequence (DNA): TGCGCCAGCAGCTCGGTTGACAGGCGGACAGATACGCAGTATTTT.

This clone was detected a few times. The chain recombines TRBV5-1 with TRBJ1-2, with D tentatively TRBD1 (5 bases). Germline V gives CDR1 SGHRS, CDR2 YFSETQ. The V end was cut by 0 bases, the J end by 6 bases, with 12 bases between. The length of the CDR3 is 14 residues. The CDR3 protein is CASSLGAGGDGYTF. As DNA, the CDR3 is TGCGCCAGCAGCTTGGGGGCAGGAGGGGATGGCTACACCTTC.

This chain connects TRBV6-5 to TRBJ1-1; D perhaps matches TRBD1 (5 bases). CDR3 size: 14 residues. The germline gives CDR1 MNHEY, CDR2 SVGAGI. Trimming stripped 0 bases from V and 5 bases from J, with 10 bases between. The DNA of the CDR3 is TGTGCCAGCAGTTACTCTTGGGGGAGTACTGAAGCTTTCTTT. Protein: CASSYSWGSTEAFF.

The chain employs TRBV6-5 and TRBJ1-5, with D perhaps matching TRBD1 (5 bases). Germline loops: CDR1 MNHEY, CDR2 SVGAGI. This CDR3 is 14 amino acids long. V was pared by 2 bases and J by 5 bases, with 10 bases between. CDR3 sequence (DNA): TGTGCCAGCAGTTACCGGACATCAGATCAGCCCCAGCATTTT. The encoded protein is CASSYRTSDQPQHF.

This rearrangement joins TRBV29-1 to TRBJ2-5; 8 bases match TRBD2. The CDR3 contains 14 residues. J was trimmed by 4 bases and V by 6 bases; bases with no gene match: 10. From germline, CDR1 is SQVTM and CDR2 ANQGSEA. The CDR3 coding sequence is TGCAGCGTGCCCCTAGCGGGCCAAGCAGAGACCCAGTACTTC. Its translation: CSVPLAGQAETQYF.

CDR3 nucleotide sequence: TGCGCCAGCAGCCCCTCTTGGGGCCTGGAGACTGAAGCTTTCTTT. It specifies CASSPSWGLETEAFF. This chain joins TRBV4-1 and TRBJ1-1, with a weak D call TRBD1 (5 bases). The V and J ends lost 4 bases and 5 bases respectively, with 17 bases between them. Germline V lookup: CDR1 MGHRA, CDR2 YSYEKL. The CDR3 extends over 15 amino acids.

The chain carries TRBV11-3 and TRBJ2-1, with 11 bases lining up with TRBD2. V trimming: 5 bases; J trimming: 7 bases; junction bases outside the gene matches: 7. Germline V gene sequence: CDR1 SGHNT, CDR2 YENEEA. The CDR3 sequence is 15 residues long. The CDR3 DNA sequence: TGTGCCAGCAGCGTCTCTAGCGGGGGGCAAAATGAGCAGTTCTTC. Its translation: CASSVSSGGQNEQFF.

The chain recombines TRBV23-1 with TRBJ2-5, with 9 positions matching TRBD2. TRBV23-1 is filed as an ORF, its function uncertain. The CDR3 consists of 15 residues. Trimming at V came to 4 bases and at J to 10 bases, leaving 13 bases not matched to a gene. The CDR3 DNA reads TGCGCCAGCAGTCGGGGTAGCGGGGGTTTTGGGGACCAGTACTTC. Its protein product is CASSRGSGGFGDQYF.

In its sample, this clone ranks as medium-sized. The J gene is TRBJ1-5, the V gene TRBV12-5; D not certain. V was pared by 3 bases and J by 5 bases, with 2 bases between. The germline CDR1 and CDR2 sequences are LGHNT and FRNRAP. This CDR3 comprises 11 residues. In DNA, the CDR3 is TGTGCTAGTGGTTTCGATCAGCCCCAGCATTTT. Its translation: CASGFDQPQHF.

The DNA for the CDR3 is TGTGCCAGCAGTCCCCTCCGGGAGCAGTACTTC. Its protein is CASSPLREQYF. The rearrangement joins TRBV6-5 to TRBJ2-7, with D unclear. This CDR3 has 11 amino acids. Germline assignment: CDR1 MNHEY and CDR2 SVGAGI. Trimming shortened V by 5 bases and J by 7 bases, and 9 bases separated the two germline ends.

The chain has TRBV5-6 and TRBJ1-4; 9 nucleotides match TRBD1. V shed 2 bases and J 8 bases; nucleotides not matched to a gene: 7. The CDR3 is 15 residues long. The germline V gene encodes CDR1 SGHDT and CDR2 YYEEEE. CDR3 DNA: TGTGCCAGCAGCTTAAAGGGGACAGGGTACGAAAAACTGTTTTTT. Its translation is CASSLKGTGYEKLFF.

The chain is built from TRBV19 and TRBJ1-3; maybe TRBD1 (5 bases). Per the germline V gene, CDR1 is LNHDA and CDR2 is SQIVND (reference sequence). Trimming shortened V by 2 bases and J by 3 bases, and 11 bases separated the two germline ends. This CDR3 contains 15 residues. CDR3 coding DNA: TGTGCCAGTAGTATAAACGCCAGGGTTGGAAACACCATATATTTT. It is translated as CASSINARVGNTIYF.

This chain joins TRBV4-3 and TRBJ2-2, with 8 bases identical to TRBD2. Germline V CDR1 and CDR2: LGHNA, YSLEER. The CDR3 has 17 amino acids. V was clipped by 1 base and J by 0 bases; unmatched bases: 4. CDR3 DNA sequence: TGCGCCAGCAGCCAAGTTCTGCGGGGGGCGAACACCGGGGAGCTGTTTTTT. Amino acid sequence: CASSQVLRGANTGELFF.

This clone occurred a few times. The chain couples TRBV11-3 to TRBJ1-1; the match to TRBD1 covers 7 bases. The CDR3 spans 16 residues. CDR1 SGHNT and CDR2 YENEEA come from the germline V gene. V trimming: 4 bases; J trimming: 0 bases; junction bases outside the gene matches: 8. In nucleotides, the CDR3 is TGTGCCAGCAGCTCTCGTTCCGGGACAGTGAACACTGAAGCTTTCTTT. Protein: CASSSRSGTVNTEAFF.

The chain couples TRBV21-1 to TRBJ1-1. TRBV21-1 is labeled a pseudogene. This CDR3 is built from 15 residues. The CDR3 protein is CASSKEGDSGTEAFF. DNA for the CDR3: TGTGCCAGCAGCAAGGAGGGAGATTCTGGCACTGAAGCTTTCTTT.

CDR3 in amino acids: CASSGGSTDTQYF. The DNA of the CDR3 is TGTGCCAGCAGTGGAGGGAGCACAGATACGCAGTATTTT. The chain employs TRBV2 and TRBJ2-3; D is perhaps TRBD2 (5 bases). The CDR3 consists of 13 residues. V gave up 4 bases and J gave up 0 bases, with 5 bases separating them. CDR1 is SNHLY and CDR2 is FYNNEI in the germline V gene.

This chain joins TRBV7-9 and TRBJ1-2; perhaps TRBD1 as D (5 bases). The V end lost 8 bases, the J end lost 0 bases, and 19 bases lay between the germline ends. CDR3 length equals 16 residues. From germline, CDR1 is SEHNR and CDR2 FQNEAQ (reference sequence). The CDR3 is CASSSSGAASNYGYTF. The CDR3 DNA is TGTGCCAGCTCTTCCTCCGGGGCAGCCTCTAACTATGGCTACACCTTC.

CDR3 region: CSVDGGTGYEQYF. The CDR3 DNA is TGCAGCGTTGACGGCGGGACAGGCTACGAGCAGTACTTC. The chain joins TRBV29-1 to TRBJ2-7; 8 nucleotides align to TRBD1. The CDR3 is 13 residues long. V lost 3 bases, J lost 3 bases, and 4 bases stayed unmatched. Germline V lookup: CDR1 SQVTM, CDR2 ANQGSEA.

V is TRBV19 and J is TRBJ1-6; D not resolved. Trimming removed 5 bases at V and 7 bases at J, with 18 bases between. CDR1 is LNHDA, CDR2 SQIVND, per germline (reference sequence). This CDR3 has 16 amino acids. CDR3 in DNA: TGTGCCAGTAGTGCCATAGGTGAGGGAGGAAATTCACCCCTCCACTTT. It codes for CASSAIGEGGNSPLHF.

J is TRBJ1-2 and V is TRBV7-2; D is unclear. The V gene's germline CDR1 is SGHTA and CDR2 FQGNSA. This CDR3 has 14 amino acids. Trimming removed 1 base at V and 4 bases at J, with 10 bases between. The CDR3 protein is CASSLDGGRYGYTF. For the CDR3, the DNA is TGTGCCAGCAGCTTAGATGGTGGCCGCTATGGCTACACCTTC.

V gene TRBV5-1 combines with J gene TRBJ1-6; D is undetermined. This CDR3 has 16 residues. V was pared by 0 bases and J by 7 bases, with 14 bases between. CDR1 is SGHRS, CDR2 YFSETQ, per germline. The CDR3 here is CASSLESGVANSPLHF. In DNA, the CDR3 is TGCGCCAGCAGCTTGGAGTCCGGGGTGGCCAATTCACCCCTCCACTTT.

V and J are TRBV5-8 and TRBJ2-3; TRBD2 matches at 8 bases. Losses at the gene ends were 0 bases for V and 3 bases for J; bases not matched to a gene: 6. Germline V gene lookup returns CDR1 SGHTS and CDR2 YDEGEE. CDR3 length: 16 residues. The CDR3 is CASSLGLLAGTDTQYF. CDR3 DNA: TGTGCCAGCAGCTTGGGACTTTTAGCGGGGACAGATACGCAGTATTTT.

The chain joins TRBV29-1 to TRBJ1-5; 9 positions agree with TRBD1. The ends lost 7 bases at V and 4 bases at J; junction bases unmatched: 14. Germline V gene lookup returns CDR1 SQVTM and CDR2 ANQGSEA. The CDR3 has 16 amino acids. The CDR3 DNA is TGCAGCGCCGAATCCGGGACAGGGCTTTGGAATCAGCCCCAGCATTTT. Translation gives CSAESGTGLWNQPQHF.

This sequence joins TRBV4-1 and TRBJ2-7; TRBD2 matches at 9 bases. This CDR3 comprises 15 residues. V shed 4 bases and J 3 bases; nucleotides not matched to a gene: 7. The V gene's germline CDR1 is MGHRA and CDR2 YSYEKL. CDR3 nucleotide sequence: TGCGCCAGCAGCCCCGGACTAGCGATTCGCTACGAGCAGTACTTC. Translated, it gives CASSPGLAIRYEQYF.